These T cell receptor beta chains were read from a single sample in a study of OX40 agonist ivuxolimab in advanced cancers. The protocol was immunoSEQ multiplex PCR, while the TCRdb copy is restricted to in-frame clones and leaves out a portion. Among around 94,000 clones, around 86% were seen once, and the ten largest hold approximately 0.3%. Sequenced material: CD4+ or CD8+ T cells sorted from blood, taken in a trial of the OX40 agonist ivuxolimab. All receptors derive from an adult with an advanced solid tumor such as melanoma, head and neck, liver or kidney cancer. Each CDR3 is given with its conserved first and last residue. The order of the fields is clone size, D gene, J gene, V gene, CDR3 DNA, CDR3 protein. The D gene is left open where the match is weak. Where a row states a size, it is once, few, many or the class of an expanded clone; other rows omit it.

clone size: .
D gene: TRBD2
J gene: TRBJ2-3
V gene: TRBV7-3
CDR3 DNA: TGTGCCAGCAGCTCCCTAAGACTAGCGGGGGGTGAGGCAGATACGCAGTATTTT
CDR3 protein: CASSSLRLAGGEADTQYF

clone size: .
D gene: TRBD1
J gene: TRBJ2-1
V gene: TRBV7-2
CDR3 DNA: TGTGCCAGCAGCCGAGGCGGGACAGGGGGCCAGAATGAGCAGTTCTTC
CDR3 protein: CASSRGGTGGQNEQFF

clone size: .
D gene: TRBD1
J gene: TRBJ2-1
V gene: TRBV5-1
CDR3 DNA: TGCGCCAGCAGCCCCGGACAGGGGGCTTACAATGAGCAGTTCTTC
CDR3 protein: CASSPGQGAYNEQFF

clone size: .
D gene: .
J gene: TRBJ2-1
V gene: TRBV7-8
CDR3 DNA: TGTGCCAGCAGCTTTCAACGTGAGCAGTTCTTC
CDR3 protein: CASSFQREQFF

clone size: .
D gene: .
J gene: TRBJ1-5
V gene: TRBV7-9
CDR3 DNA: TGTGCCAGCAGCGAAGGGGTGGGCAATCAGCCCCAGCATTTT
CDR3 protein: CASSEGVGNQPQHF

clone size: .
D gene: .
J gene: TRBJ1-4
V gene: TRBV5-4
CDR3 DNA: TGTGCCAGCAGCTTGGAACTTGCAACTAATGAAAAACTGTTTTTT
CDR3 protein: CASSLELATNEKLFF

clone size: .
D gene: .
J gene: TRBJ1-2
V gene: TRBV4-3
CDR3 DNA: TGCGCCAGCAGCCAAGAAGCAGGCTATGGCTACACCTTC
CDR3 protein: CASSQEAGYGYTF

clone size: .
D gene: TRBD1
J gene: TRBJ2-7
V gene: TRBV6-5
CDR3 DNA: TGTGCCAGCAGTTACTCTGGGACAGTACACGAGCAGTACTTC
CDR3 protein: CASSYSGTVHEQYF

clone size: .
D gene: .
J gene: TRBJ1-1
V gene: TRBV19
CDR3 DNA: TGTGCCAGTAGTATAGATCCAGGCTACCCTGAAGCTTTCTTT
CDR3 protein: CASSIDPGYPEAFF

clone size: few
D gene: .
J gene: TRBJ1-6
V gene: TRBV30
CDR3 DNA: TGTGCCTGGACCGGGACTCATAGTTCACCCCTCCACTTT
CDR3 protein: CAWTGTHSSPLHF

clone size: .
D gene: TRBD2
J gene: TRBJ2-5
V gene: TRBV15
CDR3 DNA: TGTGCCACCAGCCCCCGGATGGCGGGGGGCGGGGAGACCCAGTACTTC
CDR3 protein: CATSPRMAGGGETQYF

clone size: .
D gene: TRBD1
J gene: TRBJ2-3
V gene: TRBV19
CDR3 DNA: TGTGCCAGTAGTGAAGGACAGGGGGCCACAGATACGCAGTATTTT
CDR3 protein: CASSEGQGATDTQYF

clone size: .
D gene: TRBD1
J gene: TRBJ1-5
V gene: TRBV2
CDR3 DNA: TGTGCCAGCAGTCTTCCGGGACAGGGGATTTTTCAGCCCCAGCATTTT
CDR3 protein: CASSLPGQGIFQPQHF

clone size: .
D gene: .
J gene: TRBJ1-3
V gene: TRBV7-6
CDR3 DNA: TGTGCCAGCAGCTTAGTGGGGGCGGGCACCAGCTCTGGAAACACCATATATTTT
CDR3 protein: CASSLVGAGTSSGNTIYF

clone size: .
D gene: .
J gene: TRBJ2-2
V gene: TRBV2
CDR3 DNA: TGTGCCAGCACAGGGTGGGGCACCGGGGAGCTGTTTTTT
CDR3 protein: CASTGWGTGELFF

clone size: .
D gene: .
J gene: TRBJ2-7
V gene: TRBV2
CDR3 DNA: TGTGCCAGCAGTGAACAGGGGCCTTCCTACGAGCAGTACTTC
CDR3 protein: CASSEQGPSYEQYF

clone size: .
D gene: .
J gene: TRBJ2-5
V gene: TRBV7-2
CDR3 DNA: TGTGCCAGCAGCCCGACTAGTCGGGAGACCCAGTACTTC
CDR3 protein: CASSPTSRETQYF

clone size: .
D gene: TRBD2
J gene: TRBJ2-4
V gene: TRBV5-4
CDR3 DNA: TGTGCCAGCAGCTCACTAGCGGGGGAAAACATTCAGTACTTC
CDR3 protein: CASSSLAGENIQYF

clone size: .
D gene: .
J gene: TRBJ1-2
V gene: TRBV19
CDR3 DNA: TGTGCCAGTAGTATGGCAGCGAACTATGGCTACACCTTC
CDR3 protein: CASSMAANYGYTF

clone size: .
D gene: .
J gene: TRBJ1-1
V gene: TRBV15
CDR3 DNA: TGTGCCACCAGCAGAAACAGGGATGGGAACACTGAAGCTTTCTTT
CDR3 protein: CATSRNRDGNTEAFF

clone size: .
D gene: .
J gene: TRBJ2-1
V gene: TRBV7-7
CDR3 DNA: TGTGCTAGCAGCTTAGCTGGCGACAGTAGCTCCTACAATGAGCAGTTCTTC
CDR3 protein: CASSLAGDSSSYNEQFF

clone size: few
D gene: .
J gene: TRBJ1-2
V gene: TRBV19
CDR3 DNA: TGTGCCAGTAGTATAGTAAGTGCTCGGGGTTCCTATGGCTACACCTTC
CDR3 protein: CASSIVSARGSYGYTF

clone size: .
D gene: TRBD2
J gene: TRBJ2-2
V gene: TRBV5-6
CDR3 DNA: TGTGCCAGCAGCACATCGGGACTAGCGGGGGGCGGGGAGCTGTTTTTT
CDR3 protein: CASSTSGLAGGGELFF

clone size: .
D gene: .
J gene: TRBJ2-3
V gene: TRBV18
CDR3 DNA: TGTGCCAGCTCACCCACAGATACGCAGTATTTT
CDR3 protein: CASSPTDTQYF

clone size: medium-sized
D gene: .
J gene: TRBJ1-1
V gene: TRBV10-1
CDR3 DNA: TGCGCCAGCAGTAAGGTCGAAGCTTTCTTT
CDR3 protein: CASSKVEAFF

clone size: .
D gene: TRBD2
J gene: TRBJ2-7
V gene: TRBV5-4
CDR3 DNA: TGTGCCAGCAGCTTCCCGCGGGGCGGGGGCTCCTACGAGCAGTACTTC
CDR3 protein: CASSFPRGGGSYEQYF

clone size: .
D gene: .
J gene: TRBJ2-7
V gene: TRBV19
CDR3 DNA: TGTGCCAGTAGTATTCGGGGCAGGGGATATTACGAGCAGTACTTC
CDR3 protein: CASSIRGRGYYEQYF

clone size: once
D gene: TRBD2
J gene: TRBJ2-3
V gene: TRBV5-1
CDR3 DNA: TGCGCCAGCAGCTTCTGGGGACTAGCGGGGGGGCCAGGGTCAGATACGCAGTATTTT
CDR3 protein: CASSFWGLAGGPGSDTQYF

clone size: .
D gene: .
J gene: TRBJ1-4
V gene: TRBV19
CDR3 DNA: TGTGCCAGTAGTATTACGCCGGGACTCCGAAATGAAAAACTGTTTTTT
CDR3 protein: CASSITPGLRNEKLFF

clone size: once
D gene: .
J gene: TRBJ2-7
V gene: TRBV5-6
CDR3 DNA: TGTGCCAGCAGCTTGTACAGTGGCGACTCCTACGAGCAGTACTTC
CDR3 protein: CASSLYSGDSYEQYF

clone size: .
D gene: TRBD2
J gene: TRBJ2-2
V gene: TRBV9
CDR3 DNA: TGTGCCAGCAGCCCTAGAAGCGGGGGGGCCACCGGGGAGCTGTTTTTT
CDR3 protein: CASSPRSGGATGELFF

clone size: .
D gene: TRBD2
J gene: TRBJ2-5
V gene: TRBV7-7
CDR3 DNA: TGTGCTAGCAGCCGGGGGGGGGAAGAGACCCAGTACTTC
CDR3 protein: CASSRGGEETQYF

clone size: once
D gene: TRBD1
J gene: TRBJ1-2
V gene: TRBV6-1
CDR3 DNA: TGTGCCAGCAGTGAATTAGACAGGGGGCTTGGCTACACCTTC
CDR3 protein: CASSELDRGLGYTF

clone size: once
D gene: TRBD1
J gene: TRBJ2-7
V gene: TRBV5-4
CDR3 DNA: TGTGCCAGCAGCACGGGACAGGGGGCTTATGAGCAGTACTTC
CDR3 protein: CASSTGQGAYEQYF

clone size: few
D gene: .
J gene: TRBJ1-6
V gene: TRBV7-8
CDR3 DNA: TGTGCCAGCAGCCCAACAGGGAGCTCACCCCTCCACTTT
CDR3 protein: CASSPTGSSPLHF

clone size: once
D gene: .
J gene: TRBJ2-5
V gene: TRBV5-1
CDR3 DNA: TGCGCCAGCAGCTTGAGCGGACTACAAGAGCAAGAGACCCAGTACTTC
CDR3 protein: CASSLSGLQEQETQYF

clone size: once
D gene: TRBD1
J gene: TRBJ2-3
V gene: TRBV5-1
CDR3 DNA: TGCGCCAGCAGCTTGGCATACCGGGACAGGGTTAGCACAGATACGCAGTATTTT
CDR3 protein: CASSLAYRDRVSTDTQYF

clone size: once
D gene: .
J gene: TRBJ1-2
V gene: TRBV23-1
CDR3 DNA: TGCGCCAGCCTATTAATTAACACAGGTAACTATGGCTACACCTTC
CDR3 protein: CASLLINTGNYGYTF

clone size: once
D gene: TRBD2
J gene: TRBJ2-1
V gene: TRBV4-3
CDR3 DNA: TGCGCCAGCAGCGGACTAGCGGGGGGGCTCTACAATGAGCAGTTCTTC
CDR3 protein: CASSGLAGGLYNEQFF

clone size: .
D gene: .
J gene: TRBJ2-7
V gene: TRBV9
CDR3 DNA: TGTGCCAGCAGCGTATCCGGAGCCACCTACGAGCAGTACTTC
CDR3 protein: CASSVSGATYEQYF